The 27 T cell receptor beta chains in this list originate from one sample, sequenced in a study of control samples from healthy donors and cancer patients. Profiled with immunoSEQ multiplex PCR; TCRdb holds only in-frame clones, not every one. The table records about 150,000 clones, 90% to 95% of them present only once. The material sequenced was blood. Receptors originate from a woman under 30 in good health.

This sequence joins TRBV19 and TRBJ1-5; 7 bases fit TRBD1. J was trimmed by 0 bases and V by 8 bases; bases with no gene match: 13. This CDR3 is built from 17 residues. Germline V lookup: CDR1 LNHDA, CDR2 SQIVND (reference sequence). CDR3 in amino acids: CASRFRDSSYSNQPQHF. CDR3 sequence (DNA): TGTGCCAGTCGCTTCCGGGACAGTTCTTATAGCAATCAGCCCCAGCATTTT.

This chain links TRBV18 with TRBJ1-3; weak D call: TRBD1 (5 bases). The CDR3 extends over 17 amino acids. The germline V gene encodes CDR1 KGHSH and CDR2 LQKENI. V shed 6 bases and J shed 3 bases, with 21 bases lying between them. CDR3 DNA sequence: TGTGCCAGCTCGCCCTTTTACCTGACAGTCGGTGGAAACACCATATATTTT. It translates to CASSPFYLTVGGNTIYF. Based on the CDR3 plus reference TRBV18 and TRBJ1-3, the full variable domain is NAGVMQNPRHLVRRRGQEARLRCSPMKGHSHVYWYRQLPEEGLKFMVYLQKENIIDESGMPKERFSAEFPKEGPSILRIQQVVRGDSAAYFCASSPFYLTVGGNTIYFGEGSWLTVV.

CDR3 nucleotides: TGTGCCAGCAGCCAGCCACCTAGCGGGAGAGGAGGCGAGCAGTACTTC. It specifies CASSQPPSGRGGEQYF. This chain uses TRBV3-1 (or the pseudogene TRBV3-2) with TRBJ2-7, with 10 bases fitting TRBD2. Germline CDR1 is LGHDT and CDR2 is YNNKEL (reference sequence). With V trimmed by 3 bases and J by 6 bases, 11 bases remained unmatched. The CDR3 sequence is 16 residues long.

V gene TRBV28 combines with J gene TRBJ1-1; D is possibly TRBD1 (5 bases). The V and J ends lost 9 bases and 5 bases respectively, with 22 bases between them. Germline values: CDR1 MDHEN, CDR2 SYDVKM. CDR3 size: 15 residues. CDR3 region: CASDSLLQGVTEAFF. The CDR3 DNA sequence: TGTGCCAGTGACTCACTTCTTCAGGGTGTTACTGAAGCTTTCTTT.

V and J are TRBV7-2 and TRBJ1-2; a possible D gene is TRBD1 (6 bases). CDR1 is SGHTA, CDR2 FQGNSA, per germline. This CDR3 is built from 15 residues. The germline V and J ends were trimmed by 3 bases and 4 bases, with 15 bases remaining between them. CDR3 sequence (DNA): TGTGCCAGCAGCTTCAACGGACAGACTCTCTATGGCTACACCTTC. Translated, it gives CASSFNGQTLYGYTF.

This chain uses TRBV15 with TRBJ2-5, with unresolved D. Germline-derived CDR1 and CDR2 are LNHNV and YYDKDF (reference sequence). The CDR3 totals 13 residues. Trimming left V 0 bases short and J 12 bases short, with 14 bases between. CDR3 coding DNA: TGTGCCACCAGCAGAGATCGGGTCGAGCCCAAGTACTTC. Protein: CATSRDRVEPKYF. Full variable domain (missing parts from reference TRBV15 and TRBJ2-5): DAMVIQNPRYQVTQFGKPVTLSCSQTLNHNVMYWYQQKSSQAPKLLFHYYDKDFNNEADTPDNFQSRRPNTSFCFLDIRSPGLGDTAMYLCATSRDRVEPKYFGPGTRLLVL.

This sequence joins TRBV5-1 and TRBJ1-2, with D possibly being TRBD1 (6 bases). CDR1 SGHRS and CDR2 YFSETQ come from the germline V gene. The CDR3 totals 13 residues. V gave up 4 bases and J gave up 3 bases, with 10 bases separating them. The CDR3 DNA follows: TGCGCCAGCAGCCAACAGGGATACTATGGCTACACCTTC. Translating it yields CASSQQGYYGYTF.

V usage is TRBV3-1 (or the pseudogene TRBV3-2) and J usage is TRBJ1-1; perhaps TRBD1 as D (5 bases). Germline CDR1 is LGHDT and CDR2 is YNNKEL (reference sequence). The CDR3 contains 12 residues. V shed 5 bases and J shed 10 bases, with 14 bases lying between them. CDR3 DNA sequence: TGTGCCAGCAGCGCTACAGACAGAGGAGCTTTCTTT. Protein: CASSATDRGAFF.

The V gene is TRBV19, the J gene TRBJ2-1, with D tentatively TRBD2 (7 bases). This CDR3 has 13 residues. The germline V and J ends were trimmed by 7 bases and 11 bases, with 18 bases remaining between them. Germline-derived CDR1 and CDR2 are LNHDA and SQIVND (reference sequence). The CDR3 bases are TGTGCCAGTAACTTGAGGGGGGGCCGGAAGCAGTTCTTC. Amino acid sequence: CASNLRGGRKQFF.

The CDR3 DNA follows: TGTGCCAGCAGCGTAGAGGCAGGGGATTGGTATGGCTACACCTTC. Its translation is CASSVEAGDWYGYTF. The V call is TRBV9, the J call TRBJ1-2, with D maybe TRBD1 (6 bases). This CDR3 contains 15 residues. Looked up from germline, CDR1 is SGDLS and CDR2 is YYNGEE. Deletions cut 0 bases from V and 5 bases from J, with 14 bases between.

J is TRBJ1-1 and V is TRBV11-2; TRBD1 aligns across 9 bases. V shed 6 bases and J 3 bases; nucleotides not matched to a gene: 5. Germline loops: CDR1 SGHAT, CDR2 FQNNGV. The CDR3 covers 14 residues. The CDR3 reads CASRGQGSYTEAFF. The CDR3 bases are TGTGCCAGCAGGGGACAGGGAAGTTACACTGAAGCTTTCTTT.

This sequence joins TRBV13 and TRBJ1-1; D call uncertain. V lost 2 bases and J lost 1, with 11 bases in between. This CDR3 contains 15 residues. Looked up from germline, CDR1 is PRHDT and CDR2 is FYEKMQ (reference sequence). The DNA of the CDR3 is TGTGCCAGCAGCTTAAGTTTCGGAGAGAACACTGAAGCTTTCTTT. Its protein is CASSLSFGENTEAFF.

This clone was seen just once. The chain joins TRBV12-5 to TRBJ1-2; D might be TRBD1 (6 bases). Trimming stripped 0 bases from V and 5 bases from J, with 10 bases between. The CDR3 loop spans 14 amino acids. Germline CDR1 is LGHNT and CDR2 is FRNRAP. This CDR3 is CASGLVGGFYGYTF. The DNA for the CDR3 is TGTGCTAGTGGTTTGGTAGGGGGTTTTTATGGCTACACCTTC.

J is TRBJ2-3 and V is TRBV6-4, with 8 bases that match TRBD1. The CDR3 loop spans 17 amino acids. CDR1 and CDR2 (germline): MRHNA, SNTAGT. V shed 6 bases, J shed 2 bases, and the junction held 13 bases outside the gene matches. The CDR3 sequence: CASSRGPGQGPTDTQYF. The CDR3, as DNA: TGTGCCAGCAGCCGAGGCCCTGGACAGGGCCCCACAGATACGCAGTATTTT.

CDR3 nucleotide sequence: TGTGCCAGCAGTTTTTCCGGCGGGGACCAAGAGACCCAGTACTTC. Translating gives CASSFSGGDQETQYF. The rearrangement uses TRBV28 and TRBJ2-5; D perhaps matches TRBD2 (6 bases). V lost 3 bases and J lost 0, with 11 bases in between. Germline assignment: CDR1 MDHEN and CDR2 SYDVKM. The CDR3 spans 15 residues.

V is TRBV28 and J is TRBJ1-4; D gene unclear. Germline CDR1 reads MDHEN; CDR2 reads SYDVKM. The CDR3 is made up of 15 amino acids. V lost 4 bases and J lost 8, with 17 bases in between. The CDR3 sequence is CASSSPGLGLEKLFF. CDR3 bases: TGTGCCAGCAGTTCTCCGGGCCTAGGGCTCGAAAAACTGTTTTTT.

The chain has TRBV28 and TRBJ2-1, with D uncertain. Trimming pared 5 bases from V and 8 bases from J, leaving 13 bases between. The CDR3 runs 13 residues. Germline CDR1 is MDHEN and CDR2 is SYDVKM. CDR3 nucleotide sequence: TGTGCCAGCAGTCCCAGAGGCTTCTATGAGCAGTTCTTC. It is translated as CASSPRGFYEQFF.

V usage is TRBV19 and J usage is TRBJ2-7; 7 positions match TRBD1. After removal of 5 bases from V and 4 bases from J, the junction contained 8 bases not matched to a gene. The germline CDR1 and CDR2 sequences are LNHDA and SQIVND (reference sequence). The CDR3 is made up of 14 amino acids. The CDR3 DNA reads as TGTGCCAGTAGTTCGGACAGGATCGGGTACGAGCAGTACTTC. Its translation is CASSSDRIGYEQYF.

Details on this clone: This sample also contains other DNA sequences that code for the same CDR3. The chain has TRBV7-9 and TRBJ1-2, with D perhaps TRBD1 (6 bases). Trimming removed 5 bases from V and 4 bases from J, with 8 bases in between. Per germline, CDR1 SEHNR and CDR2 FQNEAQ (reference sequence). The CDR3 length is 12 residues. CDR3 residues: CASSLDSYGYTF. CDR3 coding DNA: TGTGCCAGCAGCCTGGACAGCTATGGCTACACCTTC. The complete variable domain, with remaining parts taken from reference TRBV7-9 and TRBJ1-2, reads DTGVSQNPRHKITKRGQNVTFRCDPISEHNRLYWYRQTLGQGPEFLTYFQNEAQLEKSRLLSDRFSAERPKGSFSTLEIQRTEQGDSAMYLCASSLDSYGYTFGSGTRLTVV.

This chain links TRBV11-3 with TRBJ1-1; D is unclear. V lost 3 bases, J lost 1 base, and 9 bases lay in between. Germline V CDR1 and CDR2: SGHNT, YENEEA. The CDR3 runs 14 residues. The CDR3 sequence is CASSLGLANTEAFF. In nucleotides, the CDR3 is TGTGCCAGCAGCTTGGGGTTAGCGAACACTGAAGCTTTCTTT.

The chain carries TRBV18 and TRBJ2-4; TRBD1 agrees at 8 bases. Germline CDR1 and CDR2: KGHSH and LQKENI. The CDR3 sequence is 15 residues long. V lost 5 bases to trimming and J lost 6 bases; unmatched junction nucleotides: 9. CDR3 sequence: CASSATQGDPNIQYF. The CDR3 DNA is TGTGCCAGCTCAGCAACACAGGGGGATCCAAACATTCAGTACTTC.

This chain joins TRBV6-6 and TRBJ1-5; no definite D call. The length of the CDR3 is 14 residues. Per germline, CDR1 MNHNY and CDR2 SVGAGI (reference sequence). V was shortened by 7 bases and J by 0 bases, with 10 bases between the two germline ends. The CDR3 coding sequence is TGTGCCAGCATGACCAGGAATAGCAATCAGCCCCAGCATTTT. Translated: CASMTRNSNQPQHF.

The rearrangement uses TRBV19 and TRBJ2-7; TRBD1 aligns across 9 bases. Germline V gene lookup returns CDR1 LNHDA and CDR2 SQIVND (reference sequence). The CDR3 length is 12 residues. The CDR3 DNA is TGTGCAGTAGGGGACAGGGCCTACGAGCAGTACTTC. Its translation: CAVGDRAYEQYF. Full variable domain (outside the CDR3, taken from reference TRBV19 and TRBJ2-7): DGGITQSPKYLFRKEGQNVTLSCEQNLNHDAMYWYRQDPGQGLRLIYYSQIVNDFQKGDIAEGYSVSREKKESFPLTVTSAQKNPTAFYLCAVGDRAYEQYFGPGTRLTVT.

The genes are TRBV6-5 and TRBJ2-3; 10 positions agree with TRBD1. This CDR3 region has 14 residues. Losses at the gene ends were 7 bases for V and 4 bases for J; bases not matched to a gene: 5. The germline V gene encodes CDR1 MNHEY and CDR2 SVGAGI. The CDR3 DNA is TGTGCCAGCATCCCGACAGGGGGCTCAGATACGCAGTATTTT. Protein product: CASIPTGGSDTQYF.

The chain couples TRBV7-2 to TRBJ1-6; no firm D call. Trimming cost V 3 bases and J 10 bases, with 16 bases left between them. This CDR3 comprises 15 residues. Germline loops: CDR1 SGHTA, CDR2 FQGNSA. CDR3 DNA: TGTGCCAGCAGCTTTGAGGGCGAGGGTTGGTCACCCCTCCACTTT. This codes for CASSFEGEGWSPLHF.

V is TRBV28 and J is TRBJ1-5; D is possibly TRBD1 (6 bases). Trimming took 6 bases from V and 2 from J, leaving 14 bases between them. Germline V gives CDR1 MDHEN, CDR2 SYDVKM. The CDR3 consists of 15 residues. CDR3 bases: TGTGCCAGCAGGACGGTACGGGGGCGCAATCAGCCCCAGCATTTT. It is translated as CASRTVRGRNQPQHF.

This clone has only a few counts. CDR3 bases: TGCGCCAGCAGCCAAGATTACGGGACAGGGGGCCCATGGGGCTACACCTTC. It translates to CASSQDYGTGGPWGYTF. This sequence joins TRBV4-3 and TRBJ1-2; 12 positions agree with TRBD1. In germline, CDR1 is LGHNA, CDR2 YSLEER. The CDR3 contains 17 residues. V was pared by 0 bases and J by 8 bases, with 10 bases of the junction left unmatched.